This paragraph reports one T cell receptor beta chain. The sample originates from a study of shared clonotypes between healthy human individuals. V gave up 1 base and J gave up 6 bases, with 16 bases separating them. The CDR3 covers 16 residues. The germline V gene encodes CDR1 MGHRA and CDR2 YSYEKL. Several immunoSEQ plates held equal portions of the genomic DNA taken from each subset. Profiling relied on immunoSEQ multiplex PCR, and the TCRdb table lists in-frame clones only, not all of them. The repertoire holds 1.6 million or so clones, 98% seen once, with about 0.4% in the top ten. Sequenced sample: naive CD4+ T cells sorted from blood. Stated subset: CD45RA+ positively selected. This chain connects TRBV4-1 to TRBJ2-1; perhaps D is TRBD1 or TRBD2 (5 bases each). The receptor's source is a man aged 25-45 years in good health. The CDR3 protein is CASSQVSGTGLNEQFF. The CDR3 DNA is TGCGCCAGCAGCCAAGTAAGCGGAACGGGGCTCAATGAGCAGTTCTTC.